The 23 T cell receptor beta chains listed next were all sequenced from one sample in a study of T-cell memory formation after mild COVID-19. TCRdb called the 5' RACE reads again in MiXCR, with one record for every CDR3 protein. Counted here are roughly 300,000 distinct CDR3 sequences, roughly 16% occurring once; the ten biggest clones make up approximately 23%. Sequenced material: PBMCs or a T cell subset sorted from them (not recorded which). The receptors stem from a man aged 18 to 30 who had mild COVID-19 (a few samples of this study predate the infection). Cell type and time point are not known.

Only a few counts were recorded for this clonotype. The rearrangement joins TRBV12-3 or TRBV12-4 to TRBJ2-1; D uncertain. The CDR3 spans 11 residues. The ends were cut back, 0 bases at V and 9 bases at J, with 3 bases in the middle. CDR3 DNA sequence: TGTGCCAGCAGTTTAGCTGGTGAGCAGTTCTTC. It codes for CASSLAGEQFF.

The table lists this clonotype with many counts. The genes are TRBV5-5 and TRBJ1-1; no clear D. Trimming took 0 bases from V and 4 from J, leaving 4 bases between them. Germline values: CDR1 SGHKS, CDR2 YYEKEE (reference sequence). The CDR3 loop spans 12 amino acids. The CDR3 here is CASSLEVTEAFF. Here the CDR3 DNA reads TGTGCCAGCAGCTTGGAGGTCACTGAAGCTTTCTTT.

This clonotype occurred a few times. The chain joins TRBV25-1 to TRBJ2-2; possibly TRBD1 for D (6 bases). This CDR3 contains 16 residues. Per the germline V gene, CDR1 is MGHDK and CDR2 is SYGVNS. V lost 3 bases to trimming and J lost 4 bases, with 15 bases between them. The CDR3 DNA is TGTGCCAGCAGTGAGCTGGGGGCAAGAGGCACCGGGGAGCTGTTTTTT. It translates to CASSELGARGTGELFF.

This clonotype was observed at least ten times. The genes are TRBV10-3 and TRBJ2-5; TRBD2 agrees at 12 bases. CDR1 and CDR2 from the germline V gene are ENHRY and SYGVKD. The trim removed 10 bases at V and 1 base at J, leaving 7 bases unmatched. CDR3 size: 15 residues. The CDR3 region is CASLPSGGAQETQYF. For the CDR3, the DNA is TGTGCCAGCCTCCCTAGCGGGGGGGCCCAAGAGACCCAGTACTTC.

This clonotype was seen more than once but under ten times. The chain has TRBV5-1 and TRBJ2-1; no definite D call. V lost 2 bases to trimming and J lost 0 bases, with 9 bases between them. Looked up from germline, CDR1 is SGHRS and CDR2 is YFSETQ. This CDR3 region has 15 residues. The CDR3 sequence: CASSLGMPSYNEQFF. CDR3 sequence (DNA): TGCGCCAGCAGCTTAGGGATGCCCTCCTACAATGAGCAGTTCTTC.

This clonotype has a handful of counts. This rearrangement joins TRBV4-2 to TRBJ1-4, with TRBD1 matching 7 bases. V was pared by 2 bases and J by 2 bases, with 5 bases of the junction left unmatched. The CDR3 totals 16 residues. Per germline, CDR1 LGHNA and CDR2 YNFKEQ. In DNA form, the CDR3 reads TGTGCCAGCAGCCAACCGGACAGGCAGACTAATGAAAAACTGTTTTTT. This translates into CASSQPDRQTNEKLFF.

The chain carries TRBV11-3 and TRBJ1-1; possibly TRBD1 for D (6 bases). Germline CDR1 is SGHNT and CDR2 is YENEEA. The V gene lost 3 bases and the J gene lost 4 bases, with 9 bases spanning the gap. The CDR3 spans 13 residues. The CDR3 nucleotides are TGTGCCAGCAGCTTCCGGGGGGCCACTGAAGCTTTCTTT. This encodes CASSFRGATEAFF.

The rearrangement joins TRBV7-9 to TRBJ1-5, with D uncertain. The CDR3 spans 16 residues. V was shortened by 5 bases and J by 0 bases, with 14 bases between the two germline ends. CDR1 SEHNR and CDR2 FQNEAQ come from the germline V gene (reference sequence). CDR3 region: CASSPPGPYSNQPQHF. The CDR3 DNA sequence: TGTGCCAGCAGCCCACCAGGTCCCTATAGCAATCAGCCCCAGCATTTT.

This clonotype was found once. The chain carries TRBV27 and TRBJ2-1; D gene uncertain. Trimming left V 8 bases short and J 1 base short, with 15 bases between. Germline V gene lookup returns CDR1 MNHEY and CDR2 SMNVEV (reference sequence). The CDR3 covers 15 residues. CDR3 sequence reads: CASSLEWGSYNEQFF. In DNA, the CDR3 is TGTGCCAGCTCCCTAGAGTGGGGTTCCTACAATGAGCAGTTCTTC.

This clonotype appeared a few times. The chain carries TRBV4-3 and TRBJ2-1, with a tentative D call TRBD1 (6 bases). V was cut by 0 bases and J by 2 bases, with 14 bases left in between. The CDR3 is made up of 17 amino acids. CDR1 and CDR2 from the germline V gene are LGHNA and YSLEER. CDR3 DNA: TGCGCCAGCAGCCAAGATTTCCGGCAGGGGACCTACAATGAGCAGTTCTTC. It is translated as CASSQDFRQGTYNEQFF.

This chain connects TRBV12-3 or TRBV12-4 to TRBJ2-3; 12 nucleotides agree with TRBD2. The junction had 12 bases not matched to a gene; V was cut back by 5 bases and J by 0 bases. The CDR3 is 19 amino acids. DNA of the CDR3: TGTGCCAGCAGTCCCCCGGGAGGACTAGCGGGGACTAGCACAGATACGCAGTATTTT. Translation gives CASSPPGGLAGTSTDTQYF.

This clonotype was counted between two and nine times. The rearrangement joins TRBV12-5 to TRBJ2-7, with unresolved D. Deletions cut 4 bases from V and 4 bases from J, with 14 bases between. Per germline, CDR1 LGHNT and CDR2 FRNRAP. The CDR3 covers 14 residues. The CDR3 loop reads CASGSTGSVYEQYF. CDR3 in DNA: TGTGCTAGTGGTTCGACCGGGTCCGTTTACGAGCAGTACTTC.

V usage is TRBV27 and J usage is TRBJ2-3; maybe TRBD2 (6 bases). This CDR3 spans 14 amino acids. CDR1 and CDR2 from the germline V gene are MNHEY and SMNVEV (reference sequence). Trimming removed 6 bases from V and 2 bases from J, with 12 bases in between. For the CDR3, the DNA is TGTGCCAGCAGAACTCGACTAGACACAGATACGCAGTATTTT. This codes for CASRTRLDTDTQYF.

This clonotype was observed a few times. The chain is built from TRBV7-8 and TRBJ2-3; D is perhaps TRBD2 (6 bases). The CDR3 length is 16 residues. Deletions cut 2 bases from V and 5 bases from J, with 17 bases between. Germline V gene data show CDR1 as SGHVS and CDR2 as FQNEAQ. Here the CDR3 DNA reads TGTGCCAGCAGCTTAAAGTTTTGGAGGGTTCAAGATACGCAGTATTTT. As protein: CASSLKFWRVQDTQYF.

This clonotype was picked up many times. V and J are TRBV5-4 and TRBJ1-1; possible D gene TRBD1, 5 bases. Trimming removed 4 bases from V and 4 bases from J, with 17 bases in between. Germline CDR1 and CDR2: SGHNT and YYREEE (reference sequence). The CDR3 runs to 15 residues. The CDR3 sequence: CASSDKGRLGTEAFF. CDR3 nucleotide sequence: TGTGCCAGCAGCGACAAGGGGAGGTTGGGCACTGAAGCTTTCTTT.

This clonotype was seen a handful of times. This chain connects TRBV25-1 to TRBJ2-3; D perhaps matches TRBD1 (6 bases). V was shortened by 3 bases and J by 5 bases, with 15 bases between the two germline ends. The CDR3 runs 15 residues. CDR1 MGHDK and CDR2 SYGVNS come from the germline V gene. The DNA of the CDR3 is TGTGCCAGCAGTGAGTTGGATGGGGGCGGAGATACGCAGTATTTT. Its protein is CASSELDGGGDTQYF.

At least ten counts were recorded for this clonotype. The rearrangement links TRBV4-1 to TRBJ1-4, with D perhaps matching TRBD1 (5 bases). The CDR3 consists of 13 residues. Germline V gene data show CDR1 as MGHRA and CDR2 as YSYEKL. Trimming removed 4 bases at V and 8 bases at J, with 11 bases between. CDR3 amino acids: CASSLGGAEKLFF. Written as DNA, the CDR3 is TGCGCCAGCAGCCTGGGGGGAGCGGAAAAACTGTTTTTT.

The V call is TRBV28, the J call TRBJ2-2; TRBD1 matches 7 bases. Germline CDR1 is MDHEN and CDR2 is SYDVKM. CDR3 length equals 15 residues. J was trimmed by 4 bases and V by 4 bases; bases with no gene match: 6. The CDR3 nucleotides are TGTGCCAGCAGTTCGACAGGGCTCGGCACCGGGGAGCTGTTTTTT. Its protein is CASSSTGLGTGELFF.

The chain carries TRBV7-2 and TRBJ2-7, with D uncertain. The CDR3 runs to 14 residues. Germline V gene sequence: CDR1 SGHTA, CDR2 FQGNSA. V was clipped by 7 bases and J by 0 bases, with 13 bases between them. The CDR3 nucleotides are TGTGCCAGCACCCCCCCAGGCAGCTCCTACGAGCAGTACTTC. The encoded protein is CASTPPGSSYEQYF.

There are a few counts of this clonotype. This chain uses TRBV20-1 with TRBJ2-7; 8 bases match TRBD1. Per germline, CDR1 DFQATT and CDR2 SNEGSKA (reference sequence). V was pared by 4 bases and J by 5 bases, with 7 bases of the junction left unmatched. CDR3 length: 13 amino acids. CDR3: CSAKGQGLDEQYV. For the CDR3, the DNA is TGCAGTGCTAAAGGACAGGGCCTAGACGAGCAGTACGTC.

This clonotype was counted a few times. V usage is TRBV18 and J usage is TRBJ2-1, with 12 bases matching TRBD1. Per the germline V gene, CDR1 is KGHSH and CDR2 is LQKENI. The CDR3 has 16 residues. V lost 0 bases, J lost 7 bases, and 4 bases stayed unmatched. The CDR3 here is CASSPPGTGGFNEQFF. CDR3 sequence (DNA): TGTGCCAGCTCACCACCCGGGACAGGGGGCTTTAATGAGCAGTTCTTC.

This CDR3 is CASSQAADLAETSYNEQFF. CDR3 in DNA: TGCGCCAGCAGCCAAGCGGCGGATCTAGCCGAGACCTCCTACAATGAGCAGTTCTTC. The chain has TRBV4-3 and TRBJ2-1, with D perhaps matching TRBD2 (5 bases). Trimming left V 1 base short and J 0 bases short, with 19 bases between. This CDR3 is built from 19 residues. Germline V lookup: CDR1 LGHNA, CDR2 YSLEER.

The V gene is TRBV20-1, the J gene TRBJ1-2; D might be TRBD1 (6 bases). Germline loops: CDR1 DFQATT, CDR2 SNEGSKA (reference sequence). The ends were cut back, 8 bases at V and 5 bases at J, with 18 bases in the middle. The CDR3 contains 13 residues. The CDR3 region is CSYYDRSAYGYTF. The CDR3, as DNA: TGCAGTTATTACGACAGGAGCGCTTATGGCTACACCTTC.